This T cell receptor beta chain was sequenced during a study of blood T cell repertoires in COVID-19. About the study: From T cells, B-cell-depleted T cells, or PBMCs came the material, which was cDNA or gDNA.

V was pared by 6 bases and J by 3 bases, with 17 bases between. CDR3 size: 15 residues. Germline CDR1 reads MDHEN; CDR2 reads SYDVKM. Generated by immunoSEQ multiplex PCR, the TCRdb table keeps only in-frame clones and is missing some. The sample includes 200,000 to 300,000 clones, 84% of them seen just once. This sequence originates from a human donor in a cohort sampled during active COVID-19. V and J are TRBV28 and TRBJ1-1, with D maybe TRBD1 (6 bases). The sample consisted of peripheral blood. The CDR3 nucleotides are TGTGCCAGCAGCCGCAGGTCAGGGGCATACACTGAAGCTTTCTTT. It is translated as CASSRRSGAYTEAFF.